This T cell receptor (beta chain) was observed in a study of siplizumab effects on memory and regulatory T cells. Study outcomes and limitations: Left unconfirmed was the suppressive function of proliferating Tregs from siplizumab cultures. Siplizumab conditions gave an average of around 65% Treg-derived mappable alloreactive CD4+ clones, versus roughly 25% for controls. Roughly 80-97% of proliferating CD4+ or CD8+ clones defied assignment to a naive or memory phenotype. The study found that siplizumab significantly reduced alloreactive sequences traceable to unstimulated CD4+ memory cells.

Clones were sequenced by immunoSEQ multiplex PCR, and TCRdb holds only the in-frame ones, with some missing. The table has approximately 82,000 clones, approximately 88% seen once; the top ten hold 1.5%. Trimming pared 4 bases from V and 8 bases from J, leaving 14 bases between. CDR3 length: 13 residues. Germline V lookup: CDR1 GTSNPN, CDR2 SVGIG (reference sequence). With respect to this clone: The antigen is undetermined.

Sequenced: Tregs sorted from blood. The genes are TRBV30 and TRBJ1-4; perhaps TRBD1 as D (6 bases). The sequence derives from a human donor in good health. CDR3 in amino acids: CAWNLQGNEKLFF. DNA for the CDR3: TGTGCCTGGAATCTACAGGGTAACGAAAAACTGTTTTTT.